Here is one T cell receptor beta chain with its context. This record belongs to a study of identical twins. Germline loops: CDR1 MGHDK, CDR2 SYGVNS. This CDR3 spans 13 amino acids. Trimming took 3 bases from V and 0 from J, leaving 5 bases between them. Using its own MiXCR run on the 5' RACE reads, TCRdb lists one record per CDR3 protein. The table shows hundreds of thousands of distinct CDR3 sequences, with 8% to 9% occurring only once. These data also featured in a second study, about yellow fever vaccine responses in identical twins.

Input material: PBMCs. The receptor's source is a woman aged 18-30 years in good health. V is TRBV25-1 and J is TRBJ1-2; no reliable D call. CDR3 bases: TGTGCCAGCAGTGATTATGCTAACTATGGCTACACCTTC. Translating gives CASSDYANYGYTF.